This record concerns one T cell receptor beta chain sequence. Its antigen is currently not known. One base away there is no much larger clone; base qualities are not given. The collaborating institutions used their own protocols to collect whole blood in K2EDTA tubes. Collaborator samples were shipped for TCRbeta analysis as frozen whole blood, isolated PBMCs, or DNA extracted from either sample type. The CDR3, cysteine through phenylalanine, is 13 amino acids long. The entry retains the CDR3 DNA only, 39 bases that are in frame from base 1. Trimming at the junction amounts to 2 bases on V and 3 bases on J, and the germline ends lie 8 bases apart. CDR1 and CDR2 were assigned from the germline V gene as MNHEY and SVGAGI. The source of the sample is a study of blood T cell repertoires in COVID-19 (dated by TCRdb to 2020 to 2022). Broadly, across the study: Collaborator samples came from the United States, Italy and Spain and covered acute and convalescent phases of COVID-19. The material from the prospective study consisted of cDNA or gDNA derived from T cells, B-cell-depleted T cells, or PBMCs. Where available, HLA class I and class II types were obtained from metadata supplied by the sample provider rather than from assay-based typing. A freely available public database, intended as a resource for researchers studying the immune response to SARS-CoV-2, is where the repertoires were released. Subjects who had been exposed to COVID-19, were actively infected with it, or had recovered from it provided the deeply sampled blood TCRbeta repertoires that made up the dataset. A de-identified subject ID, COVID-19 status, age in years and sex were almost always included in the sample metadata. Samples were obtained from the ongoing ImmuneRACE study (first 160 participants) and from 1,254 subjects provided by 6 global collaborators. Broader findings and caveats from the paper: Clinical and demographic metadata were provided uncurated, with the amount varying by source and participant.

The immunoSEQ Assay, a bias-controlled multiplex PCR, was used to amplify TCRbeta CDR3 regions from genomic DNA. The authors processed their data as follows. The number of nucleated cells in each sample was estimated by amplification of reference gene primers within the assay. To quantify the absolute abundance of each unique TCRbeta CDR3 rearrangement, sequence reads were collapsed and filtered. Productive Simpson clonality was computed per sample as the square root of Simpson's diversity index over productive rearrangements. TCRdb provides this immuneACCESS table in a form limited to in-frame rearrangements. Some clones are lacking; in checked studies, under half of them reflect an unresolved V gene, and why the rest are absent is not known. That table furnishes V, J and clone size, whereas the DNA furnished D and trimming. The sample table holds tens of thousands of clones, of which approximately 87% were seen once. About a sixth of the sample rests with the top ten.

The sample taken for sequencing was peripheral blood. The chain joins TRBV6-5 to TRBJ2-7; possibly the D gene is TRBD1, per 5 matching bases. This sequence originates from a human donor in a cohort sampled during active COVID-19. The nucleotide sequence is TGTGCCAGCAGTTACCTAGGGGACTACGAGCAGTACTTC. Its protein is CASSYLGDYEQYF.